This T cell receptor beta chain was identified during a study of cytomegalovirus exposure and HLA in healthy donors. The CDR3 loop spans 14 amino acids. The V end was cut by 3 bases, the J end by 4 bases, with 10 bases between. Looked up from germline, CDR1 is SEHNR and CDR2 is FQNEAQ (reference sequence). Method: immunoSEQ multiplex PCR; TCRdb's copy keeps in-frame clones and lacks some. Of about 110,000 clones in the sample, 70% to 90% were seen once. General study points: It was reportedly the case that the classifier diagnosed cytomegalovirus status with high specificity and sensitivity. The study recorded fewer than 200 TCR beta chains that were cytomegalovirus-associated. Rare sequences made up most TCRs, while some public TCRs were found in many donors.

As regards this clone: No antigen is known for it.

This chain joins TRBV7-9 and TRBJ2-1; no clear D gene. Sample: PBMCs. The TCR originated in a woman in her 30s in good health and CMV-seropositive. The CDR3 loop reads CASSFLTGYNEQFF. The DNA of the CDR3 is TGTGCCAGCAGCTTCCTGACTGGTTACAATGAGCAGTTCTTC.